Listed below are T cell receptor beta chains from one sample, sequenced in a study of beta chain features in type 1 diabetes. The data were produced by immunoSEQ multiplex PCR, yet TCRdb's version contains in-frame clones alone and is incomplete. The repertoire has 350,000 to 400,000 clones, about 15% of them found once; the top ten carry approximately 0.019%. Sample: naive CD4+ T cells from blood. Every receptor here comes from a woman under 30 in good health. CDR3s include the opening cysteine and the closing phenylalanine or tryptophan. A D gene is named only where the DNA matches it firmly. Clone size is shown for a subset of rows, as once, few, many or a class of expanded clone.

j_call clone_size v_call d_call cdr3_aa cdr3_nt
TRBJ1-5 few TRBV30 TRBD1 CAWGGTGVQPQHF TGTGCCTGGGGGGGGACAGGGGTACAGCCCCAGCATTTT
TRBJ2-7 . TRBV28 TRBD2 CASSSLTGEGVRQYF TGTGCCAGCAGCTCCCTTACCGGGGAGGGCGTTCGACAGTACTTC
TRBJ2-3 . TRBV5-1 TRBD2 CASSLRTSGIKGADTQYF TGCGCCAGCAGCTTGCGGACTAGCGGGATTAAAGGTGCAGATACGCAGTATTTT
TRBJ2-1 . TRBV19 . CASSFREEQFF TGTGCCAGTAGTTTCCGCGAGGAGCAGTTCTTC
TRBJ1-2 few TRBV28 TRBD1 CASSPQGAGNYGYTF TGTGCCAGCAGCCCGCAGGGGGCCGGGAACTATGGCTACACCTTC
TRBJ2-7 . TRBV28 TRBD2 CASSLGTSGRYEQYF TGTGCCAGCAGTTTAGGGACTAGCGGGAGGTACGAGCAGTACTTC
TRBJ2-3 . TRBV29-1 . CSSGLSTDTQYF TGCTCCAGCGGCTTAAGCACAGATACGCAGTATTTT
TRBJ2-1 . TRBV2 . CASSGETGGAYEQFF TGTGCCAGCAGTGGTGAGACAGGCGGTGCCTATGAGCAGTTCTTC
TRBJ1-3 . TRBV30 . CAWRDTGSGNTIYF TGTGCCTGGAGGGATACAGGTTCTGGAAACACCATATATTTT
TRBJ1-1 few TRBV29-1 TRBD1 CSVLREQGDTEAFF TGCAGCGTATTGAGAGAACAGGGGGACACTGAAGCTTTCTTT
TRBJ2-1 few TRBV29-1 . CSVAGSGVSYNEQFF TGCAGCGTTGCGGGTTCGGGGGTGTCCTACAATGAGCAGTTCTTC
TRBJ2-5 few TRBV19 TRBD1 CASSPRDRGETQYF TGTGCCAGTAGCCCTCGGGACAGGGGAGAGACCCAGTACTTC
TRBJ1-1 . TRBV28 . CASSRQLNTEAFF TGTGCCAGCAGCCGACAGCTGAACACTGAAGCTTTCTTT
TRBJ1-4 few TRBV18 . CASSPRGSKEKLFF TGTGCCAGCTCACCAAGAGGGAGTAAGGAAAAACTGTTTTTT
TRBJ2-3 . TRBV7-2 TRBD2 CASSFSGRDTQYF TGTGCCAGCAGCTTTTCCGGGAGGGATACGCAGTATTTT
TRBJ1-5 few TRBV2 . CASRAGHSNQPQHF TGTGCCAGCAGGGCAGGCCATAGCAATCAGCCCCAGCATTTT
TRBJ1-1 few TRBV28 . CASSILPRGAFF TGTGCCAGCAGTATCCTACCCCGCGGGGCTTTCTTT
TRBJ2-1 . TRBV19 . CASRMTGNSYNEQFF TGTGCCAGTAGGATGACAGGAAACTCCTACAATGAGCAGTTCTTC
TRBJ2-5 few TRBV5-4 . CASSLEPIPGRYQETQYF TGTGCCAGCAGCTTGGAGCCGATCCCGGGGAGGTACCAAGAGACCCAGTACTTC
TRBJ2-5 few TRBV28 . CASSRHVQETQYF TGTGCCAGCAGTCGACACGTTCAAGAGACCCAGTACTTC
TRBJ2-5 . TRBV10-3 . CAIRAVPYQETQYF TGTGCCATCAGGGCCGTTCCGTACCAAGAGACCCAGTACTTC
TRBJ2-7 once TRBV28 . CASSLREQYF TGTGCCAGCAGTCTTCGCGAGCAGTACTTC
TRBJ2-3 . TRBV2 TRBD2 CATQRESTDTQYF TGTGCCACCCAGCGGGAAAGCACAGATACGCAGTATTTT
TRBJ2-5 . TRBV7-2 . CASSRGWQETQYF TGTGCCAGCAGCCGGGGTTGGCAAGAGACCCAGTACTTC
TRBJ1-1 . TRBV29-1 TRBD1 CSADGQGNTEAFF TGCAGCGCCGATGGACAGGGGAACACTGAAGCTTTCTTT
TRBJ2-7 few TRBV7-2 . CASSPRTASYEQYF TGTGCCAGCAGCCCCCGGACAGCCTCCTACGAGCAGTACTTC
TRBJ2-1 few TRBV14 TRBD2 CASSRQLAGLEGDEQFF TGTGCCAGCAGCCGACAACTAGCGGGCTTAGAGGGGGATGAGCAGTTCTTC
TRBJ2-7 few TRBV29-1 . CSVRLRFSGEQYF TGCAGCGTTAGACTCCGCTTCAGTGGCGAGCAGTACTTC
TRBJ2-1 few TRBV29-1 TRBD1 CSVVGQLYNEQFF TGCAGCGTTGTGGGACAGCTCTACAATGAGCAGTTCTTC
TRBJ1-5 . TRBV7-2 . CASSLQGYQPQHF TGTGCCAGCAGCTTACAGGGTTATCAGCCCCAGCATTTT
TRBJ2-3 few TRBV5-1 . CASSLGQAIRTDTQYF TGCGCCAGCAGCTTGGGTCAGGCCATTCGCACAGATACGCAGTATTTT
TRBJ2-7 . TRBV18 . CASSPNANEQYF TGTGCCAGCTCACCAAACGCGAACGAGCAGTACTTC
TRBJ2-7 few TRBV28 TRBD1 CASSTTGIGYEQYF TGTGCCAGCAGTACGACAGGGATAGGCTACGAGCAGTACTTC
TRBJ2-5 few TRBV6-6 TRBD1 CASSYQRSGRGQTQYF TGTGCCAGCAGTTACCAGCGCTCCGGTAGGGGGCAGACCCAGTACTTC
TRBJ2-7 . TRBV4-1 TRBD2 CASSRDYYYEQYF TGCGCCAGCAGCCGGGACTACTACTACGAGCAGTACTTC
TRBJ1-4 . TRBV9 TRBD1 CASSLLTGANEKLFF TGTGCCAGCAGCCTCTTGACAGGGGCTAATGAAAAACTGTTTTTT
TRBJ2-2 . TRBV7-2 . CASRLTSNTGELFF TGTGCCAGCAGGTTAACATCGAACACCGGGGAGCTGTTTTTT
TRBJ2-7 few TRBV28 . CASSSRGYEQYF TGTGCCAGCAGTTCCAGGGGCTACGAGCAGTACTTC
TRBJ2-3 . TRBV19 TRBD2 CASSRAGGSDTQYF TGTGCCAGTAGCCGAGCGGGAGGATCCGATACGCAGTATTTT
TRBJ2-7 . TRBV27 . CASSRPGSHYEQYF TGTGCCAGCAGTCGCCCGGGGTCTCATTACGAGCAGTACTTC
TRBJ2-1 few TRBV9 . CASSTRLGLEQFF TGTGCCAGCAGCACAAGACTAGGACTTGAGCAGTTCTTC
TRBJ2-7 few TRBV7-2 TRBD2 CASSPPGGAYEQYF TGTGCCAGCAGCCCACCGGGAGGGGCCTACGAGCAGTACTTC
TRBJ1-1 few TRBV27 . CASRSRAASTEAFF TGTGCCAGCAGATCGAGGGCGGCGTCCACTGAAGCTTTCTTT
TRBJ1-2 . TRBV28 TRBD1 CASSLPQGGYYGYTF TGTGCCAGCAGTTTACCCCAAGGGGGCTACTATGGCTACACCTTC
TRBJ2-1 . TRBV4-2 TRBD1 CARKQGPSEQFF TGTGCCAGGAAACAGGGGCCAAGTGAGCAGTTCTTC
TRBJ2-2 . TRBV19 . CASSIRGTGELFF TGTGCCAGTAGTATTCGGGGGACCGGGGAGCTGTTTTTT
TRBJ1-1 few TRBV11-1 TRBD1 CASSPQGAPPEAFF TGTGCCAGCAGCCCCCAGGGGGCTCCCCCTGAAGCTTTCTTT
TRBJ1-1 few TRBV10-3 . CAISGDSGDTEAFF TGTGCCATCAGTGGCGACTCGGGGGACACTGAAGCTTTCTTT
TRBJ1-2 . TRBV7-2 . CASSRVSTARRFDGYTF TGTGCCAGCAGCCGGGTTTCGACAGCACGCCGTTTCGATGGCTACACCTTC
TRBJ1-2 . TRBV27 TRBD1 CASSNGGQGRYGYTF TGTGCCAGCAGTAACGGGGGACAGGGACGCTATGGCTACACCTTC
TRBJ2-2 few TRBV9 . CASSVASVTQGTGELFF TGTGCCAGCAGCGTCGCTAGCGTCACACAGGGGACCGGGGAGCTGTTTTTT
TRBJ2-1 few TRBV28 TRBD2 CASSLGGSHVNEQFF TGTGCCAGCAGCCTAGGCGGGAGTCACGTCAATGAGCAGTTCTTC
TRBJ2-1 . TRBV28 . CASSGRVRTNNEQFF TGTGCCAGCAGCGGCCGGGTCAGAACGAACAATGAGCAGTTCTTC
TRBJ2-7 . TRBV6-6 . CASSQADLRSYEQYF TGTGCCAGCAGTCAGGCGGACTTACGCAGCTACGAGCAGTACTTC
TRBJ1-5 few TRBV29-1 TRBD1 CSVANTGEEDQPQHF TGCAGCGTTGCAAATACAGGGGAAGAGGATCAGCCCCAGCATTTT